The TCR beta chain under discussion was sequenced for a study of shared clonotypes between healthy human individuals. Sorted-subset replicate PCRs used roughly 220 ng DNA, around 27,000 T cell genomes. The table came from immunoSEQ multiplex PCR; TCRdb's copy has only in-frame clones and leaves some out. The sample includes about 980,000 clones, about three quarters of them seen just once. In germline, CDR1 is MNHNS, CDR2 SASEGT. This CDR3 is built from 17 residues. V shed 2 bases, J shed 2 bases, and the junction held 8 bases outside the gene matches. This TCR came from a man aged 18 to 29 in good health. This chain connects TRBV6-1 to TRBJ2-1; 8 positions match TRBD2. Specimen: memory CD4+ T cells sorted from blood. The subset: CD45RA-negative fraction. CDR3 in amino acids: CASSEKLAGAPYNEQFF. The CDR3 DNA follows: TGTGCCAGCAGTGAAAAGCTAGCGGGTGCCCCCTACAATGAGCAGTTCTTC.